The 23 T cell receptor beta chains below all came from one sample that was sequenced in a study of circulating CD8 cells and anti-PD-1 response in melanoma. Live CD3+CD8+TCRalphabeta+ cells were sorted into four subsets by PD-1 and/or TIGIT. The QIAseq Immune Repertoire TCR panel built the libraries from roughly 16 ng of total RNA. Each CDR3 protein is one row after TCRdb ran MiXCR on the reads. The table has around 330 distinct CDR3 sequences, over 8.5% seen once. Sequenced material: CD8+ T cells from PBMCs, taken at baseline or after one month of anti-PD-1 therapy (not recorded which). These receptors were collected from a human donor with melanoma.

This clonotype qualifies as medium-sized (0.01 to 0.1%). V usage is TRBV6-5 and J usage is TRBJ2-7, with D possibly matching TRBD1 (5 bases). CDR3 length: 14 residues. CDR1 and CDR2 (germline): MNHEY, SVGAGI. Trimming removed 2 bases at V and 3 bases at J, with 11 bases between. CDR3 protein: CASSYGAESYEQYF. DNA of the CDR3: TGTGCCAGCAGTTACGGGGCAGAGAGCTACGAGCAGTACTTC.

By frequency in the sample, this clonotype is medium-sized. The V gene is TRBV14, the J gene TRBJ2-1; D not certain. Trimming shortened V by 6 bases and J by 5 bases, and 11 bases separated the two germline ends. CDR3 length: 13 amino acids. Germline V gene sequence: CDR1 SGHDN, CDR2 FVKESK. The CDR3 DNA is TGTGCCAGCAGTCATATAACGGACAATGAGCAGTTCTTC. Its translation is CASSHITDNEQFF.

In this sample, this clonotype is large (0.1 to 1%). This chain joins TRBV7-2 and TRBJ2-7; TRBD2 matches 8 bases. The CDR3 covers 15 residues. The J segment lost 7 bases and the V segment lost 4 bases, leaving 12 bases of the junction unmatched. Germline values: CDR1 SGHTA, CDR2 FQGNSA. CDR3 nucleotides: TGTGCCAGCAGCTGGGGAGCTAGCGGGTATACGGAGCAGTACTTC. It is translated as CASSWGASGYTEQYF.

This clonotype ranks as large. The rearrangement uses TRBV24-1 and TRBJ2-1, with D perhaps given as TRBD1 or TRBD2 (5 bases each). Germline CDR1 and CDR2: KGHDR and SFDVKD. The CDR3 runs to 14 residues. Trimming pared 7 bases from V and 8 bases from J, leaving 17 bases between. The CDR3 region is CATRSRGREDEQFF. The CDR3 region has the DNA TGTGCCACCAGGTCCCGGGGCCGTGAGGATGAGCAGTTCTTC.

This clonotype is medium-sized by share. The chain is built from TRBV14 and TRBJ2-7; the match to TRBD1 covers 7 bases. Germline loops: CDR1 SGHDN, CDR2 FVKESK. V was clipped by 6 bases and J by 7 bases; unmatched bases: 9. The CDR3 has 13 residues. CDR3 protein: CASSWTGTNEQYF. The CDR3, as DNA: TGTGCCAGCAGTTGGACAGGTACGAATGAGCAGTACTTC.

This clonotype is labeled large. The chain has TRBV4-1 and TRBJ2-7, with D possibly matching TRBD2 (6 bases). V dropped 4 bases and J dropped 5 bases, with 18 bases sitting between them. The CDR3 has 15 residues. Germline assignment: CDR1 MGHRA and CDR2 YSYEKL. CDR3 region: CASSLFVGGVNEQYF. As DNA, the CDR3 is TGCGCCAGCAGCCTTTTCGTGGGGGGAGTCAACGAGCAGTACTTC.

This clonotype qualifies as medium-sized. The V and J genes are TRBV2 and TRBJ2-7; a weak D match, TRBD1 (6 bases). Germline loops: CDR1 SNHLY, CDR2 FYNNEI. Trimming pared 6 bases from V and 2 bases from J, leaving 14 bases between. This CDR3 has 14 amino acids. The CDR3: CASSEWTAPYEQYF. CDR3 nucleotides: TGTGCCAGCAGCGAATGGACAGCGCCCTACGAGCAGTACTTC.

This clonotype is large in the sample. The chain employs TRBV27 and TRBJ2-7, with TRBD1 matching over 10 bases. V gave up 5 bases and J gave up 3 bases; unmatched junction bases: 7. Germline CDR1 MNHEY, CDR2 SMNVEV (reference sequence). The CDR3 runs 15 residues. The CDR3 DNA follows: TGTGCCAGCAGTCCCCGGACAGGGGGGCTCTACGAGCAGTACTTC. It specifies CASSPRTGGLYEQYF.

On this clonotype: One end of the junction fails to match germline, which may point to a read error. The rearrangement joins TRBV27 to TRBJ1-1; D might be TRBD1 (6 bases). The CDR3 contains 13 residues. From germline, CDR1 is MNHEY and CDR2 SMNVEV (reference sequence). CDR3 bases: TGTGCCACCCGGGGGGCCGTGGGAACTGAATCTTTCTTT. The encoded protein is CATRGAVGTESFF.

The CDR3 nucleotides read TGCAGCGCTCTAGCGGGGGGGCGATATGAGCAGTTCTTC. This codes for CSALAGGRYEQFF. The chain links TRBV29-1 to TRBJ2-1; 12 nucleotides line up with TRBD2. V lost 7 bases, J lost 8 bases, and 6 bases stayed unmatched. The CDR3 runs to 13 residues. Per the germline V gene, CDR1 is SQVTM and CDR2 is ANQGSEA.

Judged by abundance, this clonotype is large. The chain joins TRBV7-3 to TRBJ2-5; tentatively, D is TRBD1 (5 bases). Trimming stripped 5 bases from V and 5 bases from J, with 12 bases between. This CDR3 is built from 13 residues. The germline CDR1 and CDR2 sequences are SGHTA and FQGTGA. The DNA of the CDR3 is TGTGCCAGCAGCCCCCAGGGCTCGGAGACCCAGTACTTC. This translates into CASSPQGSETQYF.

Notes on this clonotype: Germline and junction disagree at one end, which may indicate a read error. The chain recombines TRBV27 with TRBJ2-1; 7 nucleotides agree with TRBD2. The germline V gene encodes CDR1 MNHEY and CDR2 SMNVEV (reference sequence). The CDR3 totals 17 residues. The CDR3 is CAGSLSWASGLRNEQFF. The CDR3 DNA is TGTGCCGGCAGTTTATCGTGGGCTAGCGGTCTTCGCAATGAGCAGTTCTTC.

This clonotype is medium-sized by share. This rearrangement joins TRBV4-1 to TRBJ2-3, with D unclear. The V and J ends lost 4 bases and 0 bases respectively, with 11 bases between them. This CDR3 region has 15 residues. Germline V gives CDR1 MGHRA, CDR2 YSYEKL. CDR3 loop: CASSPRTYSTDTQYF. CDR3 bases: TGCGCCAGCAGCCCCAGGACCTACAGCACAGATACGCAGTATTTT.

Regarding this clonotype: A read error may produce the germline difference seen at one junction end. This sequence joins TRBV7-9 and TRBJ1-1; a possible D gene is TRBD1 (5 bases). CDR3 length: 13 amino acids. CDR1 and CDR2 (germline): SEHNR, FQNEAQ (reference sequence). The CDR3 is CASCLWGNTEGLF. In DNA, the CDR3 is TGTGCCAGCTGCCTTTGGGGGAACACTGAAGGTCTCTTT.

The rearrangement joins TRBV5-1 to TRBJ2-1, with D perhaps matching TRBD1 (6 bases). The germline CDR1 and CDR2 sequences are SGHRS and YFSETQ. V gave up 0 bases and J gave up 7 bases, with 11 bases separating them. CDR3 length: 14 residues. The CDR3 DNA reads as TGCGCCAGCAGCTTGGGGTATACAGGGAATGAGCAGTTCTTC. As protein: CASSLGYTGNEQFF.

This clonotype qualifies as large (0.1 to 1%). Given the absence of the conserved phenylalanine or tryptophan at the CDR3 end, a read error is likely. It is unclear where the CDR3 begins or ends on the DNA, so no DNA is shown, and the CDR3 is as TCRdb lists it. The J gene is TRBJ1-1, the V gene TRBV12-3 or TRBV12-4; TRBD1, the table's D call, lacks a check against the DNA. The CDR3 extends over 11 residues, inclusive of both ends. The CDR3 region is CASTLWDRSII.

This clonotype is medium-sized within its sample. The chain carries TRBV12-3 or TRBV12-4 and TRBJ2-3; TRBD2 aligns across 9 bases. V lost 6 bases, J lost 4 bases, and 8 bases stayed unmatched. The CDR3 consists of 15 residues. The CDR3 loop reads CASSPGTSRADTQYF. The CDR3 coding sequence is TGTGCCAGCAGCCCCGGGACTAGCAGGGCAGATACGCAGTATTTT.

The V and J genes are TRBV27 and TRBJ2-6; the D is unclear. CDR3 length: 14 amino acids. The V gene's germline CDR1 is MNHEY and CDR2 SMNVEV (reference sequence). Deletions cut 5 bases from V and 3 bases from J, with 8 bases between. The CDR3: CASSPPLGANVLTF. The CDR3 DNA reads as TGTGCCAGCAGTCCCCCCCTTGGGGCCAACGTCCTGACTTTC. The full variable domain, completed using reference TRBV27 and TRBJ2-6, is EAQVTQNPRYLITVTGKKLTVTCSQNMNHEYMSWYRQDPGLGLRQIYYSMNVEVTDKGDVPEGYKVSRKEKRNFPLILESPSPNQTSLYFCASSPPLGANVLTFGAGSRLTVL.

This clonotype qualifies as hyperexpanded. The V and J genes are TRBV9 and TRBJ2-5, with TRBD1 identical over 9 bases. Germline-derived CDR1 and CDR2 are SGDLS and YYNGEE. This CDR3 has 14 amino acids. V lost 4 bases, J lost 3 bases, and 4 bases stayed unmatched. Written as DNA, the CDR3 is TGTGCCAGCAGCCCCCGGGACAGGGAAGAGACCCAGTACTTC. The encoded protein is CASSPRDREETQYF. The complete variable domain, with remaining parts taken from reference TRBV9 and TRBJ2-5, reads DSGVTQTPKHLITATGQRVTLRCSPRSGDLSVYWYQQSLDQGLQFLIQYYNGEERAKGNILERFSAQQFPDLHSELNLSSLELGDSALYFCASSPRDREETQYFGPGTRLLVL.

This clonotype is classed as large. This rearrangement joins TRBV7-3 to TRBJ1-6; D may be TRBD1 (5 bases). Germline CDR1 and CDR2: SGHTA and FQGTGA. The CDR3 runs 16 residues. Trimming pared 5 bases from V and 4 bases from J, leaving 15 bases between. In nucleotides, the CDR3 is TGTGCCAGCAGCCTCGGGAGGTCAGGGTATAATTCACCCCTCCACTTT. This gives the protein CASSLGRSGYNSPLHF.

This clonotype occurred a few times. This clone may be a read error of a much larger clone one base away. The chain combines TRBV9 with TRBJ1-2; no reliable D call. Trimming removed 1 base at V and 8 bases at J, with 12 bases between. This CDR3 has 13 residues. CDR1 and CDR2 from the germline V gene are SGDLS and YYNGEE. CDR3 in amino acids: CASSVNVARGYTF. The DNA of the CDR3 is TGTGCCAGCAGCGTAAATGTAGCGAGGGGCTACACCTTC.

Only a few counts were recorded for this clonotype. This chain joins TRBV7-9 and TRBJ1-4; TRBD1 might be the D (6 bases). V lost 5 bases, J lost 6 bases, and 16 bases lay in between. This CDR3 has 15 amino acids. Per germline, CDR1 SEHNR and CDR2 FQNEAQ (reference sequence). The CDR3 sequence is CASSLIKGGDEKLFF. DNA for the CDR3: TGTGCCAGCAGCCTCATAAAGGGGGGAGATGAAAAACTGTTTTTT.

By share, this clonotype ranks as large (0.1 to 1%). The genes are TRBV20-1 and TRBJ2-7, with D tentatively TRBD1 or TRBD2 (5 bases each). Germline-derived CDR1 and CDR2 are DFQATT and SNEGSKA (reference sequence). The CDR3 is 15 residues long. With 5 bases removed from V and 1 base from J, the gap between germline ends came to 18 bases. The CDR3 here is CSAEPRGMRSYEQYF. CDR3 sequence (DNA): TGCAGTGCTGAACCGAGGGGCATGAGGTCCTACGAGCAGTACTTC.